Below are 3 T cell receptor beta chains sequenced from a single sample in a study of cytomegalovirus exposure and HLA in healthy donors. The PCR was carried out with 60 Vbeta primers and 13 Jbeta primers. Here immunoSEQ multiplex PCR was the method, and the copy in TCRdb shows in-frame clones only, minus some. The repertoire consists of roughly 130,000 clones, with around 74% occurring once and the leading ten covering 5.8%. The sequenced sample consisted of PBMCs. These receptors all stem from a woman in her 50s in good health and CMV-seropositive.

The genes are TRBV5-3 and TRBJ2-3; no clear D gene. TRBV5-3 is given ORF status, its function remaining uncertain. V lost 8 bases and J 2 bases, leaving 15 bases between the germline ends. This CDR3 has 14 residues. The CDR3 sequence: CASPRGRPTDTQYF. The CDR3 coding sequence is TGTGCCAGTCCCCGTGGCAGGCCCACAGATACGCAGTATTTT.

This chain uses TRBV27 with TRBJ2-5; 12 nucleotides line up with TRBD1. With 6 bases clipped from V and 5 bases from J, the junction kept 7 bases outside the gene matches. There are 15 residues in the CDR3. CDR1 and CDR2 (germline): MNHEY, SMNVEV (reference sequence). CDR3: CASSAGTGGEETQYF. Here the CDR3 DNA reads TGTGCCAGCAGCGCCGGGACAGGGGGCGAGGAGACCCAGTACTTC.

This clone was seen many times. V and J are TRBV25-1 and TRBJ1-4, with unresolved D. V lost 3 bases, J lost 6 bases, and 17 bases lay in between. This CDR3 has 16 amino acids. The germline V gene has CDR1 MGHDK and CDR2 SYGVNS. CDR3 in amino acids: CASSEDGGFLHEKLFF. In DNA, the CDR3 is TGTGCCAGCAGTGAGGATGGAGGGTTCCTCCATGAAAAACTGTTTTTT.